There are a few counts of the clone carrying this TCR beta chain. The sample comes from a study of CD8 T cells in Susac syndrome. The germline CDR1 and CDR2 sequences are GTSNPN and SVGIG (reference sequence). V shed 1 base and J shed 4 bases, with 8 bases lying between them. This CDR3 region has 13 residues. Reverse transcription of about 0.5 to 1 ug RNA was carried out with random hexamers. TCRdb called the immunoSEQ multiplex PCR reads again in MiXCR, with one record for every CDR3 protein. This table holds 200,000 to 300,000 distinct CDR3 sequences, approximately 95% found once. Sequencing was carried out using CD4+ T cells from PBMCs. The receptor's source is a human donor with Susac syndrome. This chain links TRBV30 with TRBJ2-1; D ambiguous. CDR3: CAWSGNSYNEQFF. The DNA for the CDR3 is TGTGCCTGGAGTGGTAACAGTTACAATGAGCAGTTCTTC.